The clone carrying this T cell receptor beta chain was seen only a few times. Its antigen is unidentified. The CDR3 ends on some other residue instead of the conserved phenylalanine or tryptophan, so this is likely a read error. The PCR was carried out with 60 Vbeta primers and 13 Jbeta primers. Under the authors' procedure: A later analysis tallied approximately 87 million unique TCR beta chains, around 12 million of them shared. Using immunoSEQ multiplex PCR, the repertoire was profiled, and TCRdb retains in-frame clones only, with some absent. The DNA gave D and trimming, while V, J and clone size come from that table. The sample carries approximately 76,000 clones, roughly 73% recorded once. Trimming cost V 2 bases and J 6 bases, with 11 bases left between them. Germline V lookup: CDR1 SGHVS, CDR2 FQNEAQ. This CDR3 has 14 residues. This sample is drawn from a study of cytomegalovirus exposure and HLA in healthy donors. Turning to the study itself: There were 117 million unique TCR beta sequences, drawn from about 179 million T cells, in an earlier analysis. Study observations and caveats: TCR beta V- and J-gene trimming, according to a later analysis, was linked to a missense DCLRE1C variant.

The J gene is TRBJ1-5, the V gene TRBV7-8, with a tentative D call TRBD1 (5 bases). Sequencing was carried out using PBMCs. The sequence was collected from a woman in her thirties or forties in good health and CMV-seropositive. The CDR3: CASSLPGFGQPQHV. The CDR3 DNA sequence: TGTGCCAGCAGCTTACCAGGGTTCGGTCAGCCCCAGCATGTT.